These T cell receptor beta chains were read from a single sample in a study of blood T cell repertoires in COVID-19. Profiling relied on immunoSEQ multiplex PCR, and the TCRdb table lists in-frame clones only, not all of them. The table has 200,000 to 250,000 clones, 60% to 85% seen once. Sequencing was done on a sample of peripheral blood. The receptor source for this set is a woman in her 70s with acute or convalescent COVID-19. Both conserved end residues are part of each CDR3. The D gene is left open where the match is weak. The size field is filled for only some rows; it gives once, few, many or a size class.

NA	TRBV10-2	NA	TRBJ1-2	TGCGCCAGCGGGGGGGGGTACAATGGCTACACCTTC	CASGGGYNGYTF
NA	TRBV20-1	once	TRBJ1-1	TGCAGTGCCTATAGAAACACTGAAGCTTTCTTT	CSAYRNTEAFF
TRBD1	TRBV10-3	NA	TRBJ2-1	TGTGCCCACCGGGGTCAGGGGGCTGGCAATGAGCAGTTCTTC	CAHRGQGAGNEQFF
TRBD2	TRBV11-2	NA	TRBJ2-5	TGTGCCAGCTCCACTAGCGACCAAGAGACCCAGTACTTC	CASSTSDQETQYF
TRBD2	TRBV7-3	NA	TRBJ2-1	TGTGCCAGCAGCTCCACCCCTAGCGGGAGTATCCATGAGCAGTTCTTC	CASSSTPSGSIHEQFF
NA	TRBV5-6	NA	TRBJ2-5	TGTGCCAGCAGCTTAAGCGGAGCACAAGAGACCCAGTACTTC	CASSLSGAQETQYF
TRBD1	TRBV29-1	NA	TRBJ1-1	TGCAGCGGCGGGACAGGGGCGAACACTGAAGCTTTCTTT	CSGGTGANTEAFF
NA	TRBV28	NA	TRBJ1-2	TGTGCCAGCAGTGTAGGACTGCGTAACTATGGCTACACCTTC	CASSVGLRNYGYTF
TRBD1	TRBV6-5	NA	TRBJ2-7	TGTGCCAGCAAATCTACAGGGGGCTCAGGAGAGCAGTACTTC	CASKSTGGSGEQYF
TRBD2	TRBV10-3	NA	TRBJ2-2	TGTGCCATCAGTGAGGCTGGTAGCGGGAGGGGCGCCGGGGAGCTGTTTTTT	CAISEAGSGRGAGELFF
NA	TRBV25-1	NA	TRBJ2-2	TGTGCCAGCAGTCCCCCAGGTTGGACCGGGGAGCTGTTTTTT	CASSPPGWTGELFF
NA	TRBV28	once	TRBJ1-2	TGTGCCAGCAGCCCCCCCGTGGGAGGATATGGAGGCTACACCTTC	CASSPPVGGYGGYTF
TRBD2	TRBV19	NA	TRBJ2-5	TGTGCCAGTAGTATCGATCGGGACTACGAAGAGACCCAGTACTTC	CASSIDRDYEETQYF
NA	TRBV27	NA	TRBJ2-3	TGTGCCAGCAGTTTAAGGGGGTTAGATACGCAGTATTTT	CASSLRGLDTQYF
NA	TRBV7-2	NA	TRBJ2-5	TGTGCCAGCAGCTTAGGGACCCGGAGGGAGACCCAGTACTTC	CASSLGTRRETQYF
NA	TRBV20-1	few	TRBJ1-5	TGCAGTGCCAGTGGCCCTGATTCAGGGGTAGGGCCCCAGCATTTT	CSASGPDSGVGPQHF
NA	TRBV29-1	NA	TRBJ2-3	TGCAGCGTTGAGGTGGACACGAGCACAGATACGCAGTATTTT	CSVEVDTSTDTQYF
TRBD1	TRBV7-9	NA	TRBJ1-5	TGTGCCAGCAGCTTGGGACAGGGGGCGGCTCAGCCCCAGCATTTT	CASSLGQGAAQPQHF
TRBD1	TRBV6-5	once	TRBJ1-4	TGTGCCAGCAGCCAAGACAGGGCGCTTGAAAAACTGTTTTTT	CASSQDRALEKLFF
TRBD2	TRBV3-1/TRBV3-2	NA	TRBJ2-7	TGTGCCAGCAGCCAAGGCCCTAGGACTAGCGGAGACTACGAGCAGTACTTC	CASSQGPRTSGDYEQYF
NA	TRBV18	NA	TRBJ2-5	TGTGCCAGCTCACCACGACAGCAAGAGACCCAGTACTTC	CASSPRQQETQYF
TRBD1	TRBV9	NA	TRBJ2-7	TGTGCCAGCACCCGAGAAGGGGGCAGCTCCTACGAGCAGTACTTC	CASTREGGSSYEQYF
TRBD1	TRBV6-5	NA	TRBJ1-2	TGTGCCAGCAGTAGCCGGGACAGGGCTTACTATGGCTACACCTTC	CASSSRDRAYYGYTF
TRBD1	TRBV30	NA	TRBJ1-2	TGTGCCTCGGGGACAGCCGCGGCCTATGGCTACACCTTC	CASGTAAAYGYTF
NA	TRBV29-1	NA	TRBJ1-2	TGCAGCGTGGATACCAGGGTGAAGGGCTATGGCTACACCTTC	CSVDTRVKGYGYTF
NA	TRBV28	NA	TRBJ1-2	TGTGCCAGCAGTACATCAGGGGCTCAGAACTATGGCTACACCTTC	CASSTSGAQNYGYTF
TRBD2	TRBV5-1	NA	TRBJ2-1	TGCGCCAGCAGCAAATTAACTAGCGGGAGCGATGAGCAGTTCTTC	CASSKLTSGSDEQFF
TRBD2	TRBV7-2	NA	TRBJ2-3	TGTGCCAGCAGCGCCCAAGCGGGGGTGCCCACAGATACGCAGTATTTT	CASSAQAGVPTDTQYF
NA	TRBV3-1/TRBV3-2	NA	TRBJ1-5	TGTGCCAGCAGCCAAGAACAAGCGGGGCCCCAGCATTTT	CASSQEQAGPQHF
TRBD1	TRBV7-6	NA	TRBJ1-6	TGTGCCAGCAGCCGCGGACAGGAAGCGAATTCACCCCTCCACTTT	CASSRGQEANSPLHF
TRBD2	TRBV5-1	NA	TRBJ2-1	TGCGCCAGCAGCCGGGGAGCGGGAGGGGGCGAATCCAATGAGCAGTTCTTC	CASSRGAGGGESNEQFF
TRBD2	TRBV5-6	NA	TRBJ2-5	TGTGCCAGCTCTCCGATCGGGGGGGAGACCCAGTACTTC	CASSPIGGETQYF
NA	TRBV25-1	once	TRBJ2-7	TGTGCCAGCAGCCGGGACACTGGCCTTGTGTACTTC	CASSRDTGLVYF
NA	TRBV25-1	NA	TRBJ2-5	TGTGCCAGCAGTGAAGGCGGCGTAGAGACCCAGTACTTC	CASSEGGVETQYF
TRBD1	TRBV19	NA	TRBJ1-1	TGTGCCAGTAGTAGGACAGGGGAGAACACTGAAGCTTTCTTT	CASSRTGENTEAFF
NA	TRBV29-1	NA	TRBJ1-1	TGCAGCGTTGGGCAATCCGGGACACCATCGGGAACTGAAGCTTTCTTT	CSVGQSGTPSGTEAFF
NA	TRBV4-2	NA	TRBJ2-2	TGTGCCAGCAGCCAAGATATCGGGGGCACCGGGGAGCTGTTTTTT	CASSQDIGGTGELFF
TRBD1	TRBV2	NA	TRBJ1-4	TGTGCCAGCAGTATACAGGGGGGAAGTGAAAAACTGTTTTTT	CASSIQGGSEKLFF
TRBD2	TRBV3-1/TRBV3-2	NA	TRBJ2-2	TGTGCCAGCAGCCACGTTCTAGCGGGAGGGAGGGACACCGGGGAGCTGTTTTTT	CASSHVLAGGRDTGELFF
NA	TRBV19	NA	TRBJ2-7	TGTGCCAGTAGTCAAAGTCAGCAGGGCCTCTCCTACGAGCAGTACTTC	CASSQSQQGLSYEQYF
NA	TRBV14	NA	TRBJ2-7	TGTGCCAGCAGCCAGCTGGGGGCAGGCTCCTACGAGCAGTACTTC	CASSQLGAGSYEQYF
TRBD2	TRBV5-1	NA	TRBJ2-1	TGCGCCAGCACTTTGGGCGGACTAGGGTACAATGAGCAGTTCTTC	CASTLGGLGYNEQFF
NA	TRBV19	few	TRBJ1-1	TGTGCCAGTAGTGGGGCCAGGGGTAAGCACACTGAAGCTTTCTTT	CASSGARGKHTEAFF
NA	TRBV6-5	NA	TRBJ2-3	TGTGCCAGCTTAGAGAACAGAGACACAGATACGCAGTATTTT	CASLENRDTDTQYF
NA	TRBV27	NA	TRBJ1-2	TGTGCCAGCCGGGAAGTCGGGGCTAACTATGGCTACACCTTC	CASREVGANYGYTF
TRBD2	TRBV7-2	NA	TRBJ2-1	TGTGCCAGCAGCTCCTCTAGCGGGCGATCCTACAATGAGCAGTTCTTC	CASSSSSGRSYNEQFF
TRBD1	TRBV19	NA	TRBJ2-1	TGTGCCAGTAGTATTCCCGGGACAGGGAGCGATGAGCAGTTCTTC	CASSIPGTGSDEQFF
NA	TRBV3-1/TRBV3-2	NA	TRBJ2-6	TGTGCCAGCAGCCCCAGGGATGGGGCCAACGTCCTGACTTTC	CASSPRDGANVLTF
NA	TRBV19	NA	TRBJ1-5	TGTGCCAGTAGTAAAGAAGCTGAGCAGCCCCAGCATTTT	CASSKEAEQPQHF
NA	TRBV5-1	NA	TRBJ2-3	TGCGCCAGCAGCCCCAGATTAAGCACAGATACGCAGTATTTT	CASSPRLSTDTQYF
NA	TRBV29-1	NA	TRBJ2-1	TGCAGCGTTGATGGACTGAGCTCCTACAATGAGCAGTTCTTC	CSVDGLSSYNEQFF
NA	TRBV6-5	NA	TRBJ2-1	TGTGCCAGCAGCCGGACTACGAGCTCCTACAATGAGCAGTTCTTC	CASSRTTSSYNEQFF
NA	TRBV28	NA	TRBJ1-3	TGTGCCAGCAGAGGGGGTGGCTCTGGAAACACCATATATTTT	CASRGGGSGNTIYF